The sequence of this TCR beta chain was determined in a study of T-cell reconstitution after alpha-beta-depleted transplantation in children (TCRdb year 2016). Study-wide context: The study quantitatively tracked T-cell immune reconstitution after TCRalphabeta/CD19-depleted allogeneic hematopoietic cell transplantation in children using TCR repertoire profiling. Results the study describes overall, beyond this receptor: In some patients, the high TCRbeta diversity seen at day 60 was put down to recipient T cells and intrathymic progenitors that had survived conditioning. The apparently early recovery of alphabetaT-cell counts about two months after transplant reportedly depended on only several hundred rapidly expanded clones that came from non-depleted graft cells. The frequencies of hyperexpanded clones fell over the following months, and after one year, T-cell counts and TCRbeta diversity were mostly attributed to newly produced T cells.

Reading the label with the study, this specimen's treatment or condition is: allogeneic hematopoietic cell transplantation with graft depleted of TCRalphabeta T cells and CD19 B cells. Transplant recipients were children who received TCRalphabeta/CD19-depleted allogeneic hematopoietic cell grafts. The trim is 5 bases for V and 1 base for J, with a gap of 13 bases between the germline ends. Reading from cysteine to phenylalanine, the CDR3 counts 15 amino acids. Kept here is only the CDR3 DNA, which spans 45 bases and is read in frame from base 1. This clonotype was detected a few times. The antigen it recognizes is unknown. Base qualities are not at hand, and no much larger clone is one base apart. The library came from PCR. This sample was sequenced with an Illumina HiSeq 2500. TCR library preparation used molecular barcoding, with unique molecular identifiers applied to normalize quantification of the TCRbeta repertoire. TCRdb reprocessing: public reads trimmed at Q25 with fastp, clones called with MiXCR, in-frame beta chains kept. Each CDR3 protein appears once, grouped with its most common genes and DNA. The sample records 530,000 or so distinct CDR3 sequences, 25% to 30% of which are singletons. The ten biggest clones cover around a third of the sample.

This specimen was PBMCs, taken before TCRalphabeta/CD19-depleted stem cell transplant. The sequence joins TRBV12-3 or TRBV12-4 to TRBJ2-3; TRBD2 is possibly the D segment (6 matching bases). This clonotype originated in a boy in the first two years of life with Wiskott-Aldrich syndrome, due to receive a stem cell transplant. CDR3 protein: CASSPGWGGTDTQYF. The nucleotide sequence reads TGTGCCAGCAGTCCCGGTTGGGGGGGCACAGATACGCAGTATTTT.